The 12 T cell receptor beta chains below were found in one sample sequenced in a study of blood T cell repertoires in COVID-19. Measured with immunoSEQ multiplex PCR; TCRdb has only the in-frame clones, and not every one. Found here are some 180,000 clones, more than 80% of them singletons; the top ten hold 6% to 6.5%. The sequenced sample consisted of PBMCs or T cells enriched from blood (not recorded which). The receptors were sampled from a man aged 35 to 55 who had recovered from COVID-19.

The chain combines TRBV7-9 with TRBJ1-5; D not resolved. This CDR3 has 13 amino acids. Germline V gene lookup returns CDR1 SEHNR and CDR2 FQNEAQ (reference sequence). V dropped 4 bases and J dropped 5 bases, with 9 bases sitting between them. CDR3 loop: CASSSDSYQPQHF. For the CDR3, the DNA is TGTGCCAGCAGCTCGGACTCCTATCAGCCCCAGCATTTT.

V usage is TRBV12-3 or TRBV12-4 and J usage is TRBJ2-7; D gene uncertain. The CDR3 length is 12 residues. V gave up 0 bases and J gave up 4 bases, with 4 bases separating them. In nucleotides, the CDR3 is TGTGCCAGCAGTTTAGCCCTATACGAGCAGTACTTC. This codes for CASSLALYEQYF.

V is TRBV6-5 and J is TRBJ2-7; 8 bases are a match to TRBD1. V shed 6 bases and J 1 base; nucleotides not matched to a gene: 5. Germline assignment: CDR1 MNHEY and CDR2 SVGAGI. The CDR3 has 14 amino acids. The CDR3 loop reads CASRWGQVSYEQYF. The CDR3, as DNA: TGTGCCAGCAGGTGGGGACAGGTATCCTACGAGCAGTACTTC.

V usage is TRBV11-2 and J usage is TRBJ1-1; no clear D. Trimming stripped 0 bases from V and 7 bases from J, with 9 bases between. The CDR3 has 13 residues. The V gene's germline CDR1 is SGHAT and CDR2 FQNNGV. Written as DNA, the CDR3 is TGTGCCAGCAGCTTAGATCCCGTTTTTGAAGCTTTCTTT. Its protein product is CASSLDPVFEAFF.

The chain recombines TRBV27 with TRBJ2-3; 12 bases align to TRBD1. CDR3 length equals 15 residues. Looked up from germline, CDR1 is MNHEY and CDR2 is SMNVEV (reference sequence). V was pared by 6 bases and J by 6 bases, with 7 bases of the junction left unmatched. As DNA, the CDR3 is TGTGCCAGCAGCCGAGGGACAGGGGGCCGGGATACGCAGTATTTT. Amino acids: CASSRGTGGRDTQYF.

In this sample, this clone turned up a few times. The genes are TRBV6-5 and TRBJ1-1, with 7 positions matching TRBD1. The CDR3 has 13 residues. CDR1 is MNHEY, CDR2 SVGAGI, per germline. Trimming at V came to 5 bases and at J to 7 bases, leaving 7 bases not matched to a gene. For the CDR3, the DNA is TGTGCCAGCAGTATAAAGGGGGCCCTTGAAGCTTTCTTT. It translates to CASSIKGALEAFF.

The CDR3 reads CASDQGLSYEQYF. CDR3 nucleotides: TGTGCCAGCGATCAGGGACTATCCTACGAGCAGTACTTC. The chain couples TRBV28 to TRBJ2-7; 7 bases align to TRBD2. Germline-derived CDR1 and CDR2 are MDHEN and SYDVKM. The length of the CDR3 is 13 residues. The ends lost 8 bases at V and 1 base at J; junction bases unmatched: 5.

The chain is built from TRBV6-1 and TRBJ1-2; perhaps TRBD1 as D (5 bases). The CDR3 consists of 14 residues. CDR1 is MNHNS, CDR2 SASEGT, per germline. Trimming pared 1 base from V and 4 bases from J, leaving 10 bases between. The CDR3 DNA is TGTGCCAGCAGTGAAGACAGGACCCTCTATGGCTACACCTTC. It specifies CASSEDRTLYGYTF.

This chain connects TRBV10-1 to TRBJ2-7; 8 bases align to TRBD1. This CDR3 region has 15 residues. J lost 5 bases, V lost 1 base, and 7 bases had no gene match. Germline V gives CDR1 WNHNN, CDR2 SYGVQD (reference sequence). The CDR3, as DNA: TGCGCCAGCAGTGAGTTGTCAGGGGGCGCGGACGAGCAGTACTTC. As protein: CASSELSGGADEQYF.

This chain connects TRBV7-9 to TRBJ1-2, with D possibly being TRBD1 (6 bases). Between the trimmed V and J ends, which lost 7 bases and 6 bases, there was a span of 15 bases. The CDR3 is made up of 13 amino acids. The germline V gene has CDR1 SEHNR and CDR2 FQNEAQ (reference sequence). The CDR3: CASNNEGGNGYTF. The CDR3 DNA is TGTGCCAGCAACAACGAAGGGGGTAATGGCTACACCTTC.

This chain links TRBV5-1 with TRBJ1-2; D perhaps matches TRBD1 (5 bases). The CDR3 covers 13 residues. CDR1 is SGHRS and CDR2 is YFSETQ in the germline V gene. Trimming stripped 1 base from V and 6 bases from J, with 10 bases between. The CDR3 sequence is CASSLSGGNGYTF. CDR3 DNA: TGCGCCAGCAGCTTGTCGGGGGGGAATGGCTACACCTTC.

The chain employs TRBV5-1 and TRBJ2-1; tentatively, D is TRBD1 (5 bases). The CDR3 has 13 amino acids. Germline values: CDR1 SGHRS, CDR2 YFSETQ. V lost 1 base and J 8 bases, leaving 10 bases between the germline ends. CDR3 DNA: TGCGCCAGCAGCTTGCCAGGGAACCATGAGCAGTTCTTC. The encoded protein is CASSLPGNHEQFF. Complete variable domain (other parts from reference TRBV5-1 and TRBJ2-1): KAGVTQTPRYLIKTRGQQVTLSCSPISGHRSVSWYQQTPGQGLQFLFEYFSETQRNKGNFPGRFSGRQFSNSRSEMNVSTLELGDSALYLCASSLPGNHEQFFGPGTRLTVL.